Presented here are 22 T cell receptor beta chains from one specimen sequenced in a study of blood T cell repertoires in COVID-19. Data came from immunoSEQ multiplex PCR; TCRdb stores just in-frame clones and leaves some out. The table lists some 240,000 clones, around 90% of them singletons. The sequenced sample consisted of peripheral blood. The source is a man in his sixties who had recovered from COVID-19.

V gene TRBV20-1 combines with J gene TRBJ2-7; possible D gene TRBD1, 5 bases. Germline V gives CDR1 DFQATT, CDR2 SNEGSKA (reference sequence). Trimming took 7 bases from V and 6 from J, leaving 13 bases between them. This CDR3 region has 11 residues. CDR3 DNA sequence: TGCAGTGTTAGGGGTACGGGCGAGCAGTACTTC. This gives the protein CSVRGTGEQYF.

The genes are TRBV7-8 and TRBJ1-1; D remains ambiguous. Trimming pared 1 base from V and 1 base from J, leaving 7 bases between. CDR3 length: 14 amino acids. Germline CDR1 is SGHVS and CDR2 is FQNEAQ. Written as DNA, the CDR3 is TGTGCCAGCAGCTTAGAAGTGAGGAACACTGAAGCTTTCTTT. As protein: CASSLEVRNTEAFF.

The chain has TRBV18 and TRBJ1-1, with D unclear. The germline V gene encodes CDR1 KGHSH and CDR2 LQKENI. V shed 5 bases and J shed 1 base, with 8 bases lying between them. CDR3 size: 13 residues. The CDR3 spells CASSWAGNTEAFF. CDR3 in DNA: TGTGCCAGCTCATGGGCAGGGAACACTGAAGCTTTCTTT.

V usage is TRBV28 and J usage is TRBJ2-7; the match to TRBD2 covers 7 bases. Unmatched junction bases numbered 6, after V lost 7 bases and J lost 0 bases. The CDR3 is 14 residues long. Germline values: CDR1 MDHEN, CDR2 SYDVKM. The CDR3 loop reads CASTPAGSSYEQYF. The CDR3 DNA reads as TGTGCCAGCACCCCAGCGGGGAGCTCCTACGAGCAGTACTTC.

The chain combines TRBV6-6 with TRBJ1-4; 7 nucleotides align to TRBD1. Germline V gene lookup returns CDR1 MNHNY and CDR2 SVGAGI (reference sequence). The CDR3 spans 15 residues. V shed 2 bases, J shed 8 bases, and the junction held 8 bases outside the gene matches. This CDR3 is CASSYQDRDWEKLFF. The CDR3 DNA reads as TGTGCCAGCAGTTACCAAGACAGGGATTGGGAAAAACTGTTTTTT.

This rearrangement joins TRBV6-2 or TRBV6-3 to TRBJ2-2; possible D gene TRBD2, 6 bases. From germline, CDR1 is MNHEY and CDR2 SVGEGT. CDR3 length: 16 amino acids. Trimming took 5 bases from V and 0 from J, leaving 13 bases between them. CDR3 in DNA: TGTGCCAGCAGTAGACAAGCGGGCACGAACACCGGGGAGCTGTTTTTT. Encoded protein: CASSRQAGTNTGELFF.

This chain connects TRBV12-3 or TRBV12-4 to TRBJ1-1; D remains ambiguous. This CDR3 has 13 amino acids. Trimming cost V 2 bases and J 1 base, with 5 bases left between them. CDR3 amino acids: CASSLSENTEAFF. In DNA form, the CDR3 reads TGTGCCAGCAGTTTAAGCGAGAACACTGAAGCTTTCTTT.

The V gene is TRBV7-3, the J gene TRBJ2-5, with D possibly matching TRBD2 (5 bases). The CDR3 contains 15 residues. CDR1 and CDR2 from the germline V gene are SGHTA and FQGTGA. V was clipped by 0 bases and J by 5 bases, with 13 bases between them. CDR3 loop: CASSLTSGKRETQYF. The CDR3 bases are TGTGCCAGCAGCTTAACATCCGGGAAAAGGGAGACCCAGTACTTC.

This clone was counted once. The rearrangement uses TRBV30 and TRBJ1-5, with a tentative D call TRBD1 (5 bases). Trimming pared 3 bases from V and 4 bases from J, leaving 13 bases between. CDR3 size: 14 residues. In germline, CDR1 is GTSNPN, CDR2 SVGIG (reference sequence). Here the CDR3 DNA reads TGTGCCTGGAGCCCCCGGGGGGGTAATCAGCCCCAGCATTTT. Residues: CAWSPRGGNQPQHF.

The CDR3 sequence is CASSPIPTGKLSGNTIYF. The CDR3, as DNA: TGTGCCAGCAGCCCTATCCCCACAGGGAAGTTGTCTGGAAACACCATATATTTT. The V and J genes are TRBV5-4 and TRBJ1-3, with D perhaps matching TRBD1 (6 bases). The CDR3 is 18 residues long. Germline V gene data show CDR1 as SGHNT and CDR2 as YYREEE (reference sequence). V was cut by 4 bases and J by 1 base, with 21 bases left in between.

This chain links TRBV5-1 with TRBJ2-7; D possibly corresponds to TRBD1 (6 bases). V lost 4 bases and J lost 5, with 10 bases in between. The CDR3 is 12 amino acids. The germline V gene has CDR1 SGHRS and CDR2 YFSETQ. The CDR3 DNA sequence: TGCGCCAGCAGCGAACAGGGAAACGAGCAGTACTTC. Protein: CASSEQGNEQYF. The whole variable domain, remainder taken from reference TRBV5-1 and TRBJ2-7, is KAGVTQTPRYLIKTRGQQVTLSCSPISGHRSVSWYQQTPGQGLQFLFEYFSETQRNKGNFPGRFSGRQFSNSRSEMNVSTLELGDSALYLCASSEQGNEQYFGPGTRLTVT.

The rearrangement joins TRBV11-2 to TRBJ2-3; 8 bases map to TRBD2. V shed 0 bases, J shed 0 bases, and the junction held 5 bases outside the gene matches. The CDR3 spans 17 residues. Germline loops: CDR1 SGHAT, CDR2 FQNNGV. The CDR3 DNA reads TGTGCCAGCAGCTTAGATCTTAGCGGGGCTAGCACAGATACGCAGTATTTT. It encodes CASSLDLSGASTDTQYF.

The J gene is TRBJ1-3, the V gene TRBV2, with 11 bases matching TRBD1. V shed 6 bases, J shed 5 bases, and the junction held 6 bases outside the gene matches. CDR1 SNHLY and CDR2 FYNNEI come from the germline V gene. The CDR3 is 15 amino acids. CDR3 sequence (DNA): TGTGCCAGCAGCGGACAGGGGGCGCGGAGAAACACCATATATTTT. Translation: CASSGQGARRNTIYF.

The chain recombines TRBV2 with TRBJ2-7; 11 bases match TRBD1. Unmatched junction bases numbered 5, after V lost 5 bases and J lost 2 bases. Germline values: CDR1 SNHLY, CDR2 FYNNEI. CDR3 length: 15 amino acids. The CDR3 region has the DNA TGTGCCAGCAGTACGGGACAGGGGGGACCCTACGAGCAGTACTTC. Translated: CASSTGQGGPYEQYF.

This clone came up a few times. An end of the junction does not agree with germline; a read error may underlie this. This chain joins TRBV5-6 and TRBJ1-2, with a possible D match to TRBD1 (6 bases). The CDR3 extends over 13 amino acids. From germline, CDR1 is SGHDT and CDR2 YYEEEE. The CDR3 protein is CASSSRTVYSYTF. Here the CDR3 DNA reads TGTGCCAGCAGCTCCCGGACAGTCTATAGCTACACCTTC.

V is TRBV19 and J is TRBJ2-3, with TRBD2 matching over 7 bases. CDR1 is LNHDA and CDR2 is SQIVND in the germline V gene (reference sequence). The CDR3 runs 15 residues. V shed 3 bases and J 2 bases; nucleotides not matched to a gene: 5. CDR3 sequence reads: CASSIQAGPTDTQYF. The CDR3 DNA is TGTGCCAGTAGTATCCAAGCGGGGCCCACAGATACGCAGTATTTT. Filled out from reference TRBV19 and TRBJ2-3, the complete variable domain reads DGGITQSPKYLFRKEGQNVTLSCEQNLNHDAMYWYRQDPGQGLRLIYYSQIVNDFQKGDIAEGYSVSREKKESFPLTVTSAQKNPTAFYLCASSIQAGPTDTQYFGPGTRLTVL.

This clone was picked up one time. The chain is built from TRBV7-9 and TRBJ1-1, with a tentative D call TRBD1 (5 bases). Between the trimmed V and J ends, which lost 5 bases and 5 bases, there was a span of 15 bases. Germline assignment: CDR1 SEHNR and CDR2 FQNEAQ (reference sequence). The CDR3 is made up of 14 amino acids. The chain's CDR3 is CASSRTGEGTEAFF. DNA of the CDR3: TGTGCCAGCAGCCGAACGGGGGAGGGGACTGAAGCTTTCTTT. Filled out from reference TRBV7-9 and TRBJ1-1, the complete variable domain reads DTGVSQNPRHKITKRGQNVTFRCDPISEHNRLYWYRQTLGQGPEFLTYFQNEAQLEKSRLLSDRFSAERPKGSFSTLEIQRTEQGDSAMYLCASSRTGEGTEAFFGQGTRLTVV.

This rearrangement joins TRBV6-5 to TRBJ2-1, with TRBD1 as a possible D gene (5 bases). The length of the CDR3 is 13 residues. Germline V gene lookup returns CDR1 MNHEY and CDR2 SVGAGI. Trimming removed 5 bases from V and 5 bases from J, with 10 bases in between. CDR3 bases: TGTGCCAGCAGTCCCTGGGGCAACAATGAGCAGTTCTTC. It codes for CASSPWGNNEQFF.

CDR3 protein: CAWSYLNTEAFF. In nucleotides, the CDR3 is TGTGCCTGGAGTTATTTAAACACTGAAGCTTTCTTT. The chain couples TRBV30 to TRBJ1-1; unclear D gene. CDR3 length: 12 amino acids. Germline values: CDR1 GTSNPN, CDR2 SVGIG (reference sequence). Trimming took 2 bases from V and 2 from J, leaving 6 bases between them.

In nucleotides, the CDR3 is TGCGCCAGCAGCTTCGCCGGGACAGGGATTGAAAAACTGTTTTTT. It codes for CASSFAGTGIEKLFF. This chain joins TRBV5-1 and TRBJ1-4, with 9 bases identical to TRBD1. This CDR3 comprises 15 residues. The V segment lost 2 bases and the J segment 7 bases; nucleotides outside the gene matches: 6. Germline CDR1 and CDR2: SGHRS and YFSETQ.

The chain carries TRBV7-2 and TRBJ2-7; D uncertain. Trimming stripped 5 bases from V and 2 bases from J, with 10 bases between. This CDR3 has 13 residues. CDR1 is SGHTA, CDR2 FQGNSA, per germline. For the CDR3, the DNA is TGTGCCAGCAGCGGGCCCAATGCCTACGAGCAGTACTTC. Protein: CASSGPNAYEQYF.

The chain employs TRBV11-3 and TRBJ2-1, with 10 positions matching TRBD2. The CDR3 totals 15 residues. V lost 3 bases to trimming and J lost 12 bases; unmatched junction nucleotides: 11. Germline V gene data show CDR1 as SGHNT and CDR2 as YENEEA. In nucleotides, the CDR3 is TGTGCCAGCAGCTTCGAAGCGGGGGGGCAAAGTAGGCAGTTCTTC. Translating it yields CASSFEAGGQSRQFF.